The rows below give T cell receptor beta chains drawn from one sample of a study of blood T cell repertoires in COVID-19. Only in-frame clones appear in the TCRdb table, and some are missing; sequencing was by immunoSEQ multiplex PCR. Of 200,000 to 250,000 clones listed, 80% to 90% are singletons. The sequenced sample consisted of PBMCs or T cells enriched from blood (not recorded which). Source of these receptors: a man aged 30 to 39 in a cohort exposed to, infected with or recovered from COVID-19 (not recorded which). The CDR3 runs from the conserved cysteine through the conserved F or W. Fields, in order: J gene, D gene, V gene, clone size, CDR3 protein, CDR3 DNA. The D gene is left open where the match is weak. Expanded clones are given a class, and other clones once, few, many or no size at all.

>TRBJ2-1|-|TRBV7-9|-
CASSLGGRVEQFF
TGTGCCAGCAGCTTAGGAGGTAGAGTCGAGCAGTTCTTC
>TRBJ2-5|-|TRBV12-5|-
CASGPAGDRETQYF
TGTGCTAGTGGTCCCGCAGGGGACCGGGAGACCCAGTACTTC
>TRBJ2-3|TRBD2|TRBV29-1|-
CGTRTSGTSTDTQYF
TGCGGGACTCGGACTAGCGGGACTAGCACAGATACGCAGTATTTT
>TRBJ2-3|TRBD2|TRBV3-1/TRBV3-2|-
CASSQLAGGVHSTDTQYF
TGTGCCAGCAGCCAACTAGCGGGGGGCGTCCATAGCACAGATACGCAGTATTTT
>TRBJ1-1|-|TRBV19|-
CASSPSSRPVEAFF
TGTGCCAGTAGTCCCTCCTCTAGACCGGTAGAAGCTTTCTTT
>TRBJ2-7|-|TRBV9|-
CASSVAYGGFGHEQYF
TGTGCCAGCAGCGTAGCCTATGGGGGGTTTGGCCACGAGCAGTACTTC
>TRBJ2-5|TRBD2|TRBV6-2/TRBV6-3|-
CASSPGLASGTQYF
TGTGCCAGCAGCCCTGGACTAGCAAGTGGGACCCAGTACTTC
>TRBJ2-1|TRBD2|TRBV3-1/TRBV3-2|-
CASTSLAGYNEQFF
TGTGCCAGCACCTCGCTAGCGGGATACAATGAGCAGTTCTTC
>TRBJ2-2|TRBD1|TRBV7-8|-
CASSLRTGGLSNTGELFF
TGTGCCAGCAGCTTAAGGACAGGGGGCCTATCGAACACCGGGGAGCTGTTTTTT
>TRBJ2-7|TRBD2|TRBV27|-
CASSFLLAGGSSSYEQYF
TGTGCCAGCAGTTTCCTCCTAGCGGGAGGGTCCAGCTCCTACGAGCAGTACTTC
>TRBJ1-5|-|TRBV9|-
CASSAGGNSNQPQHF
TGTGCCAGCAGCGCCGGGGGAAATAGCAATCAGCCCCAGCATTTT
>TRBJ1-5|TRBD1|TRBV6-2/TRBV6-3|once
CASSGTGGPPSNQPQHF
TGTGCCAGCAGTGGGACAGGGGGCCCGCCTAGCAATCAGCCCCAGCATTTT
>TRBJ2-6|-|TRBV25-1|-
CASSDFAGANVLTF
TGTGCCAGCAGTGATTTCGCTGGGGCCAACGTCCTGACTTTC
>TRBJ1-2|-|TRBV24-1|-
CATSDSTRAGYTF
TGTGCCACCAGTGATTCGACGCGGGCTGGCTACACCTTC
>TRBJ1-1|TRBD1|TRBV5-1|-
CASSSISTGMNTEAFF
TGCGCCAGCAGCTCCATTTCGACAGGGATGAACACTGAAGCTTTCTTT
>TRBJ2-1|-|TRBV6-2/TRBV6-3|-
CASSLYGTLEQFF
TGTGCCAGCAGTTTATACGGGACTCTCGAGCAGTTCTTC
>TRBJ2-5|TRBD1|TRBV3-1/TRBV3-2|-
CASSRGTGLQETQYF
TGTGCCAGCAGCCGCGGGACAGGCCTACAAGAGACCCAGTACTTC
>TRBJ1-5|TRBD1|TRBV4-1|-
CASSQPGTGVRHF
TGCGCCAGCAGCCAACCGGGGACAGGGGTAAGGCATTTT
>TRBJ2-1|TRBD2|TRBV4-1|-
CASSQDIAGDEQFF
TGCGCCAGCAGCCAAGACATAGCGGGAGATGAGCAGTTCTTC
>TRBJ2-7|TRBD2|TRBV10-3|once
CAIREETSGTGEQYF
TGTGCCATCAGAGAAGAGACTAGCGGGACCGGCGAGCAGTACTTC
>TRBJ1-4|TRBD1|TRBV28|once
CASWTGVDEKLFF
TGTGCCAGTTGGACAGGGGTAGACGAAAAACTGTTTTTT
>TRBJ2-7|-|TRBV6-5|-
CASGLAIGQYF
TGTGCCAGCGGACTCGCGATAGGGCAGTACTTC